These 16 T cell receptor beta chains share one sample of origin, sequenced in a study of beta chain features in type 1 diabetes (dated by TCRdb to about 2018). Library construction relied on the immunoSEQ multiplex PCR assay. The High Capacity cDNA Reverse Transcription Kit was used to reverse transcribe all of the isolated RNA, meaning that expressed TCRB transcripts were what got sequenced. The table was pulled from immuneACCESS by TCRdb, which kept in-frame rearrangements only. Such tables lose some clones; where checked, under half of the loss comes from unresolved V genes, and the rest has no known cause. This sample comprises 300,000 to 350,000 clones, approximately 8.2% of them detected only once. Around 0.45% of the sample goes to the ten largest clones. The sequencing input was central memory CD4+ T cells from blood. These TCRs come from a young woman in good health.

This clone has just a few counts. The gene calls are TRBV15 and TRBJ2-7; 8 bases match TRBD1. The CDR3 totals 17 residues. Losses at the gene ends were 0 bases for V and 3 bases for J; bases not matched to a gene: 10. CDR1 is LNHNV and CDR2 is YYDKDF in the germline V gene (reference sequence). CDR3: CATSRESAGQDNYEQYF. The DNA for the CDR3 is TGTGCCACCAGCAGAGAGAGCGCGGGACAGGATAACTACGAGCAGTACTTC.

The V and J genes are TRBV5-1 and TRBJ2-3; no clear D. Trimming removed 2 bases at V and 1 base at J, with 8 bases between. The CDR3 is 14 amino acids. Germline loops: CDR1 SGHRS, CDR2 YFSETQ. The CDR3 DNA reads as TGCGCCAGCAGCTTAGAGAGACGCACAGATACGCAGTATTTT. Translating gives CASSLERRTDTQYF.

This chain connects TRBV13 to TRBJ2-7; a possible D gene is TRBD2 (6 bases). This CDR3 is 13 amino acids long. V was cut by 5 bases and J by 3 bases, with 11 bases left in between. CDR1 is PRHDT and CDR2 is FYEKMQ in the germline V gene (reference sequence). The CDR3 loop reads CASSRESGYEQYF. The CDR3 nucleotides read TGTGCCAGCAGCCGGGAGTCTGGCTACGAGCAGTACTTC.

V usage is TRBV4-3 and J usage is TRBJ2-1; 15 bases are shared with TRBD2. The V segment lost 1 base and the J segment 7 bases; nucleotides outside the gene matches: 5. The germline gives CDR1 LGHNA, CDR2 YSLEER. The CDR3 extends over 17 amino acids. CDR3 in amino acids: CASSQVIGLAGGNEQFF. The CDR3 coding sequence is TGCGCCAGCAGCCAAGTAATAGGACTAGCGGGAGGGAATGAGCAGTTCTTC.

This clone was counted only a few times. CDR3 in amino acids: CASRSTENQPQHF. The CDR3 DNA sequence: TGTGCCAGCAGATCGACAGAAAATCAGCCCCAGCATTTT. The chain uses TRBV7-2 and TRBJ1-5; possible D gene TRBD1, 5 bases. This CDR3 comprises 13 residues. Germline V gene data show CDR1 as SGHTA and CDR2 as FQGNSA. The germline V and J ends were trimmed by 6 bases and 4 bases, with 10 bases remaining between them.

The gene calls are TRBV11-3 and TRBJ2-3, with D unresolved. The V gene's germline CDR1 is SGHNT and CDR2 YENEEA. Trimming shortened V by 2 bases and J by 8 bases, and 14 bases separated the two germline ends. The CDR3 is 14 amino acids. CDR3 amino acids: CASSLTTVAPTQYF. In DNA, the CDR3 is TGTGCCAGCAGCTTAACGACTGTCGCGCCTACGCAGTATTTT.

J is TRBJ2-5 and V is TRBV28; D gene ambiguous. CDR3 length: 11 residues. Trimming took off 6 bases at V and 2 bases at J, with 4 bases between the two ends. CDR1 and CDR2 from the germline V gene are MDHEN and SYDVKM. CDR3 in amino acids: CASRGQETQYF. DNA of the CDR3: TGTGCCAGCAGAGGGCAAGAGACCCAGTACTTC.

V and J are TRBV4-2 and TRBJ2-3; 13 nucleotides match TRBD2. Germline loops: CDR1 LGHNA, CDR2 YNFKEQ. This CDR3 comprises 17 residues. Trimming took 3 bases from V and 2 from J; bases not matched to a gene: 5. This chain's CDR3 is CASSQELAGGLTDTQYF. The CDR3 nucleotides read TGTGCCAGCAGCCAGGAACTAGCGGGAGGGCTCACAGATACGCAGTATTTT.

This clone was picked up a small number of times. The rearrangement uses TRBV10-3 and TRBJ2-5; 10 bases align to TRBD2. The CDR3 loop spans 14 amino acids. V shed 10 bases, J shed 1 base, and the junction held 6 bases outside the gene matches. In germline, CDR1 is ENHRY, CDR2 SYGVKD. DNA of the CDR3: TGTGCCAATGTAGCGGGAGGCCTCCAAGAGACCCAGTACTTC. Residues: CANVAGGLQETQYF.

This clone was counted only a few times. The CDR3, as DNA: TGTGCCAGCAGACAACTAGCGGGAGAGGGCACAGATACGCAGTATTTT. It codes for CASRQLAGEGTDTQYF. The chain combines TRBV6-6 with TRBJ2-3; 11 bases are a match to TRBD2. CDR3 length equals 16 residues. Germline-derived CDR1 and CDR2 are MNHNY and SVGAGI (reference sequence). The V segment lost 6 bases and the J segment 1 base; nucleotides outside the gene matches: 6.

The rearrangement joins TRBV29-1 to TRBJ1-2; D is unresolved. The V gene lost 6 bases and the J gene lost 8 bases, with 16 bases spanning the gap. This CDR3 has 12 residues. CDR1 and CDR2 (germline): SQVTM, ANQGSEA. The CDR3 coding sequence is TGCAGCGTCGAGGTGGAGTTTTCGGGCTACACCTTC. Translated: CSVEVEFSGYTF.

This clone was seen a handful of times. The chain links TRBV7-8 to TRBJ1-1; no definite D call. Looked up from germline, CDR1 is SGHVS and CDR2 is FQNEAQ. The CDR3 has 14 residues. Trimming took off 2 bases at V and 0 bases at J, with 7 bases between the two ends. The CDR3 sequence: CASSLNRLNTEAFF. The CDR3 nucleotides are TGTGCCAGCAGCTTAAACAGATTGAACACTGAAGCTTTCTTT.

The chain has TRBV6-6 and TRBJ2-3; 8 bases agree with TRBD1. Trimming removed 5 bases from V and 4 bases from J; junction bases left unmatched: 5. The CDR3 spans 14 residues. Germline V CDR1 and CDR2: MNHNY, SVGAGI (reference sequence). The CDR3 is CASSDRGDADTQYF. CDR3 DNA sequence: TGTGCCAGCAGTGACAGGGGAGATGCAGATACGCAGTATTTT.

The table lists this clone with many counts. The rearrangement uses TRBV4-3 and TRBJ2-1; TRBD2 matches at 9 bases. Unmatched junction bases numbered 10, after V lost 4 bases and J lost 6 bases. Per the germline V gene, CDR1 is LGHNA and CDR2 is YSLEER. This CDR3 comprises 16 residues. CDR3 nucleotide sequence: TGCGCCAGCAGCCCGCTAGGGGGGCGGGAGGGCAATGAGCAGTTCTTC. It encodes CASSPLGGREGNEQFF.

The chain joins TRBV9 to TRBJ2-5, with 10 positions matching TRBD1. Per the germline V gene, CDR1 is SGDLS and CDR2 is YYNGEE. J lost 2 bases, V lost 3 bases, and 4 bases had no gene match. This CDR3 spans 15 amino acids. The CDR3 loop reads CASSATGGLQETQYF. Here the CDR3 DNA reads TGTGCCAGCAGCGCGACAGGGGGCCTACAAGAGACCCAGTACTTC. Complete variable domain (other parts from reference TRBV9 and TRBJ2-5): DSGVTQTPKHLITATGQRVTLRCSPRSGDLSVYWYQQSLDQGLQFLIQYYNGEERAKGNILERFSAQQFPDLHSELNLSSLELGDSALYFCASSATGGLQETQYFGPGTRLLVL.

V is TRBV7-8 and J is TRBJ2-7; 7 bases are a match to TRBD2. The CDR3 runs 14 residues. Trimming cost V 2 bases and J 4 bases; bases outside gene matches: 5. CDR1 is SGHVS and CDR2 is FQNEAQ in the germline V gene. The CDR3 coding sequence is TGTGCCAGCAGCTTACAGGTTAGCGGGTACGAGCAGTACTTC. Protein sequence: CASSLQVSGYEQYF.